This record concerns one T cell receptor (beta chain) sequence. These data originate in a study of control samples from healthy donors and cancer patients. Clones were sequenced by immunoSEQ multiplex PCR, and TCRdb holds only the in-frame ones, with some missing. Found here are under 200,000 clones, just over 95% of them singletons; the top ten hold 1%. Germline CDR1 is MNHEY and CDR2 is SMNVEV (reference sequence). Trimming removed 9 bases at V and 4 bases at J, with 12 bases between. The CDR3 contains 13 residues. The material sequenced was blood. This chain uses TRBV27 with TRBJ2-2, with D unclear. This TCR came from a woman aged 30 to 39 in good health. CDR3 sequence: CASSNRFTGELFF. DNA of the CDR3: TGTGCCAGTAGCAACCGATTCACCGGGGAGCTGTTTTTT.